This is a list of T cell receptor beta chains from one sample in a study of vaccination and CD4 T cells after COVID-19. One entry per CDR3 protein, called by TCRdb with MiXCR from the PCR reads. The sample contains more than 11,000 distinct CDR3 sequences, less than 30% of which appear only once. These TCRs are of unknown antigen specificity. The source was CD4+ T cells from blood, cultured in vitro, collected before SARS-CoV-2 vaccination. The source is a human donor who received a COVID-19 vaccine. The conserved cysteine and the conserved F or W are not part of the CDR3 here.

j_call: TRBJ1-1
v_call: TRBV20-1
cdr3_aa: SAGPRLNTEAF

j_call: TRBJ1-2
v_call: TRBV30
cdr3_aa: AWSLGGSSSYGYT

j_call: TRBJ2-7
v_call: TRBV19
cdr3_aa: ASSINPLGEQY

j_call: TRBJ1-1
v_call: TRBV11-2
cdr3_aa: ASSFGRRRTEAF

j_call: TRBJ2-7
v_call: TRBV11-2
cdr3_aa: ASSLSRTESNEQY

j_call: TRBJ2-1
v_call: TRBV11-3
cdr3_aa: ASSLGQGAGNEQF

j_call: TRBJ1-5
v_call: TRBV6-1
cdr3_aa: ASSEFGTGQASNQPQH

j_call: TRBJ2-3
v_call: TRBV7-9
cdr3_aa: ASSLGVAGGMADTQY

j_call: TRBJ1-2
v_call: TRBV7-2
cdr3_aa: ASSLAGGLGYGYT

j_call: TRBJ2-7
v_call: TRBV5-4
cdr3_aa: ASSFAADRGLYEQY

j_call: TRBJ2-5
v_call: TRBV11-2
cdr3_aa: ASSLDHQTQY

j_call: TRBJ1-1
v_call: TRBV6-1
cdr3_aa: ASSLRPRENTEAF

j_call: TRBJ2-5
v_call: TRBV7-6
cdr3_aa: ASSLTLQGETQY

j_call: TRBJ1-2
v_call: TRBV9
cdr3_aa: ASSVNVVSGGYT

j_call: TRBJ1-5
v_call: TRBV2
cdr3_aa: ASSELYRVNQPQH

j_call: TRBJ1-5
v_call: TRBV6-1
cdr3_aa: ATLSSRGDQPQH

j_call: TRBJ2-3
v_call: TRBV5-1
cdr3_aa: ASSPGGGESRDTQY

j_call: TRBJ1-4
v_call: TRBV11-3
cdr3_aa: ASSLDGRQGSRELF

j_call: TRBJ2-2
v_call: TRBV7-8
cdr3_aa: ASSLSLGTGELF

j_call: TRBJ1-1
v_call: TRBV5-1
cdr3_aa: ASSFSGPTGNTEAF

j_call: TRBJ2-1
v_call: TRBV12-5
cdr3_aa: ASGLLIYNEQF

j_call: TRBJ1-6
v_call: TRBV20-1
cdr3_aa: SARRHGSGSGAQSRNSPLH

j_call: TRBJ2-1
v_call: TRBV12-3/TRBV12-4
cdr3_aa: ASSLVSGGGEQF

j_call: TRBJ2-7
v_call: TRBV6-1
cdr3_aa: ASRMGQGAYYEQY

j_call: TRBJ1-2
v_call: TRBV5-1
cdr3_aa: ASSRAGGDYGYT

j_call: TRBJ1-1
v_call: TRBV6-1
cdr3_aa: ASSPAAMGAIMNTEAF